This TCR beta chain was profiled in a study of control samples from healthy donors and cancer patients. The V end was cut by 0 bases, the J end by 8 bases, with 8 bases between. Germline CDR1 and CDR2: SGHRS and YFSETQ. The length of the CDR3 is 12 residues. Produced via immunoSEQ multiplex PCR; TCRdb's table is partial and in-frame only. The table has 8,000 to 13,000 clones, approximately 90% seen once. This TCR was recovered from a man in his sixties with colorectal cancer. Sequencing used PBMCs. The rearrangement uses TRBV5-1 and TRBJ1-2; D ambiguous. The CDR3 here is CASSLERFGYTF. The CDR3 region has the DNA TGCGCCAGCAGCTTGGAAAGGTTCGGCTACACCTTC.